A single sample gave rise to the 13 T cell receptor beta chains below, sequenced in a study of PD-L1 blockade in urothelial cancer (TCRdb year 2017). Receptor amplification or capture employed the immunoSEQ multiplex PCR assay. What TCRdb holds here is the immuneACCESS table cut down to in-frame rearrangements. Part of the clones is not present; checked against another copy, under half of the missing clones reflect an unresolved V gene, and the others are unexplained. Recorded for this sample are tens of thousands of clones; approximately 89% of them occurred a single time. The leading ten clones occupy roughly 0.87% of the sample. In the paper's terms, the time point label means: peripheral blood 6 weeks after treatment start. Here the sequenced sample was PBMCs, taken around atezolizumab (anti-PD-L1) treatment. The receptor set was obtained from a woman aged 80 or older with urothelial cancer.

V gene TRBV30 combines with J gene TRBJ2-7; TRBD1 matches at 7 bases. Per the germline V gene, CDR1 is GTSNPN and CDR2 is SVGIG (reference sequence). The CDR3 is 15 residues long. The V segment lost 1 base and the J segment 7 bases; nucleotides outside the gene matches: 13. The CDR3 sequence: CAWSGPKQGKKEQYF. Here the CDR3 DNA reads TGTGCCTGGAGTGGCCCAAAACAGGGGAAGAAAGAGCAGTACTTC. Full variable domain (remainder filled in from reference TRBV30 and TRBJ2-7): SQTIHQWPATLVQPVGSPLSLECTVEGTSNPNLYWYRQAAGRGLQLLFYSVGIGQISSEVPQNLSASRPQDRQFILSSKKLLLSDSGFYLCAWSGPKQGKKEQYFGPGTRLTVT.

The rearrangement joins TRBV9 to TRBJ2-7; TRBD2 might be the D (5 bases). From germline, CDR1 is SGDLS and CDR2 YYNGEE. V was trimmed by 0 bases and J by 6 bases, leaving 16 bases between them. The CDR3 has 15 residues. The CDR3 nucleotides read TGTGCCAGCAGCGTAGCATTATTAGAGGGATCCGAGCAGTACTTC. It yields the protein CASSVALLEGSEQYF.

Turning to this clone: Other DNA sequences within the sample encode an identical CDR3. This chain joins TRBV28 and TRBJ2-3; TRBD2 matches 8 bases. Looked up from germline, CDR1 is MDHEN and CDR2 is SYDVKM. The CDR3 extends over 15 amino acids. The J segment lost 2 bases and the V segment lost 2 bases, leaving 3 bases of the junction unmatched. The DNA for the CDR3 is TGTGCCAGCAGTTTAAGCGGGGGCGTCACAGATACGCAGTATTTT. It encodes CASSLSGGVTDTQYF.

The V and J genes are TRBV5-1 and TRBJ1-1; no firm D call. The V and J ends lost 2 bases and 3 bases respectively, with 26 bases between them. The CDR3 contains 19 residues. Germline V CDR1 and CDR2: SGHRS, YFSETQ. The CDR3 nucleotides read TGCGCCAGCAGCTTAACGGGATCCGGTATGGGGAACGGGGACACTGAAGCTTTCTTT. This gives the protein CASSLTGSGMGNGDTEAFF.

The genes are TRBV9 and TRBJ2-1; TRBD1 matches at 8 bases. The CDR3 runs 15 residues. Germline V CDR1 and CDR2: SGDLS, YYNGEE. V was pared by 3 bases and J by 1 base, with 3 bases of the junction left unmatched. CDR3 DNA sequence: TGTGCCAGCAGCGCTCGGACAGGGTCCTACAATGAGCAGTTCTTC. It yields the protein CASSARTGSYNEQFF.

The chain carries TRBV19 and TRBJ1-2; D is ambiguous. The CDR3 is 14 residues long. CDR1 is LNHDA, CDR2 SQIVND, per germline (reference sequence). Trimming pared 0 bases from V and 8 bases from J, leaving 13 bases between. The CDR3 bases are TGTGCCAGTAGTATAGATCCGGGGATGAGGGGCTACACCTTC. Protein sequence: CASSIDPGMRGYTF. Looking up the rest from reference TRBV19 and TRBJ1-2 gives the full variable domain: DGGITQSPKYLFRKEGQNVTLSCEQNLNHDAMYWYRQDPGQGLRLIYYSQIVNDFQKGDIAEGYSVSREKKESFPLTVTSAQKNPTAFYLCASSIDPGMRGYTFGSGTRLTVV.

The V and J genes are TRBV9 and TRBJ2-1, with a possible D match to TRBD1 (5 bases). The V and J ends lost 1 base and 8 bases respectively, with 13 bases between them. This CDR3 contains 14 residues. Germline V CDR1 and CDR2: SGDLS, YYNGEE. The CDR3 spells CASSVKAGPDEQFF. CDR3 bases: TGTGCCAGCAGCGTAAAGGCAGGGCCCGATGAGCAGTTCTTC.

In DNA form, the CDR3 reads TGCAGCGTTGAATTGCGGTCCCCTAACTATGGCTACACCTTC. Its translation: CSVELRSPNYGYTF. The chain employs TRBV29-1 and TRBJ1-2; D not resolved. The germline CDR1 and CDR2 sequences are SQVTM and ANQGSEA. Trimming shortened V by 2 bases and J by 0 bases, and 10 bases separated the two germline ends. The CDR3 is 14 residues long.

The rearrangement joins TRBV7-9 to TRBJ1-5; tentative D call: TRBD1 (5 bases). Trimming took off 6 bases at V and 6 bases at J, with 15 bases between the two ends. There are 14 residues in the CDR3. CDR1 and CDR2 from the germline V gene are SEHNR and FQNEAQ (reference sequence). CDR3 in amino acids: CASSPPGGSQPQHF. The CDR3 DNA is TGTGCCAGCAGTCCACCGGGGGGGAGTCAGCCCCAGCATTTT.

The chain uses TRBV7-9 and TRBJ2-7, with D possibly matching TRBD1 (6 bases). This CDR3 is 16 amino acids long. Germline values: CDR1 SEHNR, CDR2 FQNEAQ (reference sequence). Trimming removed 5 bases from V and 2 bases from J, with 19 bases in between. For the CDR3, the DNA is TGTGCCAGCAGCCAGGGGCCTAGCCCCAAGACCTACGAGCAGTACTTC. Amino acid sequence: CASSQGPSPKTYEQYF.

This chain connects TRBV7-6 to TRBJ2-2, with 8 positions matching TRBD1. After removal of 0 bases from V and 6 bases from J, the junction contained 6 bases not matched to a gene. Germline V gene lookup returns CDR1 SGHVS and CDR2 FNYEAQ. The CDR3 loop spans 16 amino acids. In nucleotides, the CDR3 is TGTGCCAGCAGCTTAGCGACAGGGGAATATGCCGGGGAGCTGTTTTTT. Its translation is CASSLATGEYAGELFF.

The J gene is TRBJ2-1, the V gene TRBV4-2; no definite D call. Trimming pared 0 bases from V and 7 bases from J, leaving 10 bases between. Looked up from germline, CDR1 is LGHNA and CDR2 is YNFKEQ. The CDR3 contains 14 residues. CDR3 nucleotide sequence: TGTGCCAGCAGCCAAGATGCTAGTATTAATGAGCAGTTCTTC. It encodes CASSQDASINEQFF.

The chain employs TRBV25-1 and TRBJ2-3; D not certain. V was pared by 3 bases and J by 0 bases, with 10 bases between. The CDR3 consists of 15 residues. Germline V gene lookup returns CDR1 MGHDK and CDR2 SYGVNS. The CDR3 sequence is CASSDPAVSTDTQYF. The CDR3 DNA follows: TGTGCCAGCAGTGACCCTGCAGTGAGCACAGATACGCAGTATTTT.